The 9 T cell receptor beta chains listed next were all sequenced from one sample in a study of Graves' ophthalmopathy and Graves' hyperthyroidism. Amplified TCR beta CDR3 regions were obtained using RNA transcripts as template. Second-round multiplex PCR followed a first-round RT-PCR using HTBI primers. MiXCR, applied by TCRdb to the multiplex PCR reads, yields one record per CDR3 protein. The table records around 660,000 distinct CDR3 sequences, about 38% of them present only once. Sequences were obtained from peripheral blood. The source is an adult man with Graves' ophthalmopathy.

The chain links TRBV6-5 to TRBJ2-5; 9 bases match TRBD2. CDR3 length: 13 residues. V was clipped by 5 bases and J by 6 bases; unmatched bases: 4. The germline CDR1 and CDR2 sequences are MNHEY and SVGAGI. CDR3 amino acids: CASSPAGGKTQYF. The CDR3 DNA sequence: TGTGCCAGCAGTCCAGCGGGGGGAAAGACCCAGTACTTC.

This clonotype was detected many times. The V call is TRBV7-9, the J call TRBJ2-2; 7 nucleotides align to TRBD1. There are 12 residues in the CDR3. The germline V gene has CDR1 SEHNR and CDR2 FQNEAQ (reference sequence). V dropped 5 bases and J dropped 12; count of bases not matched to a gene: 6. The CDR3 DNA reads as TGTGCCAGCAGCCAACCGGGACAGCAGCTGTTTTTT. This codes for CASSQPGQQLFF.

CDR3 sequence (DNA): TGCAGCGTCAGGGACAGGGGGCGACGAGAGACCCAGTACTTC. Translating gives CSVRDRGRRETQYF. The rearrangement uses TRBV29-1 and TRBJ2-5; 12 nucleotides match TRBD1. V dropped 6 bases and J dropped 4; count of bases not matched to a gene: 6. The CDR3 has 14 amino acids. Germline-derived CDR1 and CDR2 are SQVTM and ANQGSEA. Complete variable domain (other parts from reference TRBV29-1 and TRBJ2-5): SAVISQKPSRDICQRGTSLTIQCQVDSQVTMMFWYRQQPGQSLTLIATANQGSEATYESGFVIDKFPISRPNLTFSTLTVSNMSPEDSSIYLCSVRDRGRRETQYFGPGTRLLVL.

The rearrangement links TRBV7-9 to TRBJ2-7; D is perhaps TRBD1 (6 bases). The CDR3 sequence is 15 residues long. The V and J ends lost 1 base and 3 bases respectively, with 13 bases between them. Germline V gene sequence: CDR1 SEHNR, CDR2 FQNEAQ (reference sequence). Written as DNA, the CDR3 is TGTGCCAGCAGCTTAGTTGGGACAACTTTCTACGAGCAGTACTTC. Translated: CASSLVGTTFYEQYF.

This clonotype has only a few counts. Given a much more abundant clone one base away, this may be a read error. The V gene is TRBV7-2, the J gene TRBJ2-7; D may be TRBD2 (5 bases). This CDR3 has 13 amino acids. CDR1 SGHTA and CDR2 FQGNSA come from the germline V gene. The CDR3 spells CASSGGNLYGQYF. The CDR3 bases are TGTGCCAGTAGTGGAGGAAACCTCTACGGGCAGTACTTC.

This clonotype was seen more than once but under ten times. CDR3 coding DNA: TGTGCCTGGAGTGTGGCCGAGAATCAGCCCCAGCATTTT. This gives the protein CAWSVAENQPQHF. The gene calls are TRBV30 and TRBJ1-5, with D unresolved. The ends were cut back, 0 bases at V and 4 bases at J, with 7 bases in the middle. The CDR3 has 13 residues. The germline V gene encodes CDR1 GTSNPN and CDR2 SVGIG (reference sequence). The variable domain in full, completed from reference TRBV30 and TRBJ1-5, reads SQTIHQWPATLVQPVGSPLSLECTVEGTSNPNLYWYRQAAGRGLQLLFYSVGIGQISSEVPQNLSASRPQDRQFILSSKKLLLSDSGFYLCAWSVAENQPQHFGDGTRLSIL.

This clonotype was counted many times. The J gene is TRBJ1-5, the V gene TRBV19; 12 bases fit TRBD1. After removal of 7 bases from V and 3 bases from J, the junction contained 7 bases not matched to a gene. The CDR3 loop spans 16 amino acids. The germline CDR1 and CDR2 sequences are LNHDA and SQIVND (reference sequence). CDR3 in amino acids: CASTPGTGGYNQPQHF. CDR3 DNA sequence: TGTGCCAGTACTCCCGGGACAGGGGGCTACAATCAGCCCCAGCATTTT.

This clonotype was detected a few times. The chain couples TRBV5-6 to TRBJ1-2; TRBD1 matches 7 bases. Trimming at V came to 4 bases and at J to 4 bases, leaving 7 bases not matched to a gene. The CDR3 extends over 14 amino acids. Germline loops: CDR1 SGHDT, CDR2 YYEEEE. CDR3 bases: TGTGCCAGCAGCGGGACCGACAGGGCCTATGGCTACACCTTC. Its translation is CASSGTDRAYGYTF.

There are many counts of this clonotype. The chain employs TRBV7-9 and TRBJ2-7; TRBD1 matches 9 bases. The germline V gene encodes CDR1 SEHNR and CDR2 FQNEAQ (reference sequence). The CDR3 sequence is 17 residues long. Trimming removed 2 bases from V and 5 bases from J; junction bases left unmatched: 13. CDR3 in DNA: TGTGCCAGCAGCTTACTTCCTGGACAGGGGAAAGGGGACGAGCAGTACTTC. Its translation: CASSLLPGQGKGDEQYF.